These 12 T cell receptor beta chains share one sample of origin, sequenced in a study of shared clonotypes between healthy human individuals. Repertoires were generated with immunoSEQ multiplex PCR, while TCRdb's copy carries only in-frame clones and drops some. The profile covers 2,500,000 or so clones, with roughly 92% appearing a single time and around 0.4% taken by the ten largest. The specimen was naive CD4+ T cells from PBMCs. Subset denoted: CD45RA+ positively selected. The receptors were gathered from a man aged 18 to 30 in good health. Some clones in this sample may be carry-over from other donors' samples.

CDR3 sequence (DNA): TGCGCCAGCAGCTTCGGCACGCCGAAAGAGACCCAGTACTTC. Its translation is CASSFGTPKETQYF. This chain joins TRBV5-1 and TRBJ2-5; no definite D call. Trimming removed 2 bases from V and 3 bases from J, with 11 bases in between. The CDR3 has 14 amino acids. From germline, CDR1 is SGHRS and CDR2 YFSETQ.

In DNA, the CDR3 is TGTGCTAGTGGTTTTGGACAGGGGCATGGCTACACCTTC. Amino acids: CASGFGQGHGYTF. The chain couples TRBV12-5 to TRBJ1-2, with 9 bases that match TRBD1. This CDR3 contains 13 residues. Germline V gives CDR1 LGHNT, CDR2 FRNRAP. With 3 bases clipped from V and 6 bases from J, the junction kept 2 bases outside the gene matches. Together with reference TRBV12-5 and TRBJ1-2, the CDR3 gives the full variable domain: DARVTQTPRHKVTEMGQEVTMRCQPILGHNTVFWYRQTMMQGLELLAYFRNRAPLDDSGMPKDRFSAEMPDATLATLKIQPSEPRDSAVYFCASGFGQGHGYTFGSGTRLTVV.

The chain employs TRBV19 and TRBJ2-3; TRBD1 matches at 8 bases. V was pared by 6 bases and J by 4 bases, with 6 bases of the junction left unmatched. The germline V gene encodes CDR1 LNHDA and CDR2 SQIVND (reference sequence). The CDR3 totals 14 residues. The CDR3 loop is CASSGRGLPDTQYF. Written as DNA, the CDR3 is TGTGCCAGTAGCGGCAGGGGGCTCCCAGATACGCAGTATTTT.

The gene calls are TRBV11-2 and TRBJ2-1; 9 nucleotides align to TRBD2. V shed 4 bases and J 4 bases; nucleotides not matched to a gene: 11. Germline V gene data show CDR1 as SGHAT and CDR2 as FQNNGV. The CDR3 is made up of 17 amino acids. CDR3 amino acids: CASSSSGLAGNYNEQFF. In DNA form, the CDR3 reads TGTGCCAGCAGCTCCTCGGGGCTAGCGGGAAATTACAATGAGCAGTTCTTC.

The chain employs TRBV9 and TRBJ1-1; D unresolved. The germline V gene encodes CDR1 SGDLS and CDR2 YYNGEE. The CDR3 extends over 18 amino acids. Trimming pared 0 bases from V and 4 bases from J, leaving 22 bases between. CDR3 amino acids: CASSVVYWVIGEGTEAFF. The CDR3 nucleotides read TGTGCCAGCAGCGTAGTGTATTGGGTTATCGGGGAAGGCACTGAAGCTTTCTTT.

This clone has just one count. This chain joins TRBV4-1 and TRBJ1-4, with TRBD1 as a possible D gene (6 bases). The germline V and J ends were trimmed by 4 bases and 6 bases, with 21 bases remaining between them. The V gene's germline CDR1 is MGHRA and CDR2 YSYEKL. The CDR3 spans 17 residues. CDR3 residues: CASSRTHLQGNYEKLFF. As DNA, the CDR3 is TGCGCCAGCAGCCGGACCCACCTCCAGGGGAATTATGAAAAACTGTTTTTT.

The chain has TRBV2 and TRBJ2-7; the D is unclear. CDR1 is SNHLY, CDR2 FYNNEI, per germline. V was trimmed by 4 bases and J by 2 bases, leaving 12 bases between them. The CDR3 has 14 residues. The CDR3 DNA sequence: TGTGCCAGCAGTGGGTTGTACTCTCCCTACGAGCAGTACTTC. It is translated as CASSGLYSPYEQYF.

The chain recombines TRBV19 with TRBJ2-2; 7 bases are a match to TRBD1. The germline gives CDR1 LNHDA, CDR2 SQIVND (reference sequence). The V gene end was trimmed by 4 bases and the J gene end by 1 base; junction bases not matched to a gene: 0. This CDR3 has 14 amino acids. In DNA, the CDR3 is TGTGCCAGTAGTAGGGACAGGAACACCGGGGAGCTGTTTTTT. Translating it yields CASSRDRNTGELFF.

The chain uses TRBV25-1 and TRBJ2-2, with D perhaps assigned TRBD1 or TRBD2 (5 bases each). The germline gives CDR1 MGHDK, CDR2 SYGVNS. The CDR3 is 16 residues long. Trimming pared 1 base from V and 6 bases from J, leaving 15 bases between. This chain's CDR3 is CASSEWRGTISGELFF. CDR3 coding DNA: TGTGCCAGCAGTGAATGGAGAGGGACCATCTCCGGGGAGCTGTTTTTT.

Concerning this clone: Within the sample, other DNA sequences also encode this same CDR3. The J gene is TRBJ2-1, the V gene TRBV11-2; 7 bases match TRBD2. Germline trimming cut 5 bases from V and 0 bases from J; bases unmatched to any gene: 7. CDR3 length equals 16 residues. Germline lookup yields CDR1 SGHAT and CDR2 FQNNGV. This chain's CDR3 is CASSLLGRSSYNEQFF. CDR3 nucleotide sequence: TGTGCCAGCAGCCTCCTCGGGAGGAGCTCCTACAATGAGCAGTTCTTC.

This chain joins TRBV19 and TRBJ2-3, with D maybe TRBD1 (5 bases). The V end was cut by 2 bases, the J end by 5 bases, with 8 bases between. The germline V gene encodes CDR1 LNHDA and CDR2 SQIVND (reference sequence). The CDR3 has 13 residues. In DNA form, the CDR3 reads TGTGCCAGTAGTATACAAGGGGAAGATACGCAGTATTTT. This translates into CASSIQGEDTQYF.

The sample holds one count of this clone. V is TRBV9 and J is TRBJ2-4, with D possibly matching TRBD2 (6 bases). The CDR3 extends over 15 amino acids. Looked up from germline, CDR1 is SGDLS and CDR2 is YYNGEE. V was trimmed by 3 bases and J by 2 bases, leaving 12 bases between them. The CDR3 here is CASSAGGVSKNIQYF. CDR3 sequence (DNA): TGTGCCAGCAGCGCCGGAGGGGTGTCCAAAAACATTCAGTACTTC.